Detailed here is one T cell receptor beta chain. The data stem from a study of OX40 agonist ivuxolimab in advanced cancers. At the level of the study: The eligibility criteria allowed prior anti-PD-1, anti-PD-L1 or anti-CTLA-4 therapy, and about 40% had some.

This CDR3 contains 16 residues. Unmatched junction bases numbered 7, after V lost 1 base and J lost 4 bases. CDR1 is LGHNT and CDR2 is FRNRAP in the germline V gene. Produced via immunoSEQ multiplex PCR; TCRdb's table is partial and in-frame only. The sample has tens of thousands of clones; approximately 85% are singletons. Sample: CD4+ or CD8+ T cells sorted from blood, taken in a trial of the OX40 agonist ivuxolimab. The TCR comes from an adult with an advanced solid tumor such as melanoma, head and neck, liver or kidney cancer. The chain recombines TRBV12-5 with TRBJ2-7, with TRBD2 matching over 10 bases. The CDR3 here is CASGLARASGSYEQYF. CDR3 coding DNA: TGTGCTAGTGGTTTGGCACGGGCTAGCGGGAGTTACGAGCAGTACTTC.